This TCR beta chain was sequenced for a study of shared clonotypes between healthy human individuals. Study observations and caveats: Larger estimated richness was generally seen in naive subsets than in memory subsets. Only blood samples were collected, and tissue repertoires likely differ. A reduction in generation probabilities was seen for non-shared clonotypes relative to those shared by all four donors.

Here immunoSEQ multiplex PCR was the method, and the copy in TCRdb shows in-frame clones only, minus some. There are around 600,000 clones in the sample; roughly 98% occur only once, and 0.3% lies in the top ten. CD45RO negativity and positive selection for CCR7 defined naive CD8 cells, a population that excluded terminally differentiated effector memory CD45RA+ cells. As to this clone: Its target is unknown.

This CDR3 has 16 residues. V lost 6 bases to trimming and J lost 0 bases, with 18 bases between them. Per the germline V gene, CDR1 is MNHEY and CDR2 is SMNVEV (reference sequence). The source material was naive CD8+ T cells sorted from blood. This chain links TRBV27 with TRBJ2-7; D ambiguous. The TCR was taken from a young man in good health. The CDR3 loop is CASSPTGSFTSYEQYF. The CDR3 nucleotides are TGTGCCAGCAGCCCTACGGGCAGTTTTACCTCCTACGAGCAGTACTTC.